Each of the 10 T cell receptor beta chains below was sequenced from the same sample in a study of control samples from healthy donors and cancer patients (dated by TCRdb to about 2020). The protocol used for the library was the immunoSEQ multiplex PCR assay. TCRdb carries this immuneACCESS record with in-frame sequences only. Its versions omit some clonotypes, under half of them owing to an unresolved V gene in the studies checked, with the rest unexplained. Here the sample has some 120,000 clones; around nine tenths occur a single time. The ten biggest clones cover more than 8% of the sample. Specimen: blood. The receptors stem from a man aged 35-49 years in good health.

Comment on this clone: Other DNA sequences in this specimen translate into the identical CDR3. The chain has TRBV19 and TRBJ1-2; D remains unclear. This CDR3 is built from 13 residues. Trimming stripped 1 base from V and 1 base from J, with 4 bases between. Germline values: CDR1 LNHDA, CDR2 SQIVND (reference sequence). The CDR3 protein is CASSIGGNYGYTF. CDR3 sequence (DNA): TGTGCCAGTAGTATAGGGGGTAACTATGGCTACACCTTC.

This chain links TRBV5-8 with TRBJ2-3; TRBD1 is a possible D gene (6 bases). V lost 4 bases and J lost 2, with 11 bases in between. The length of the CDR3 is 14 residues. CDR1 and CDR2 (germline): SGHTS, YDEGEE. The CDR3 here is CASSVDSNTDTQYF. The CDR3 DNA reads as TGTGCCAGCAGCGTGGACAGTAACACAGATACGCAGTATTTT.

On this clone: The same CDR3 is also encoded by other DNA sequences in this sample. This sequence joins TRBV9 and TRBJ2-5; a weak D match, TRBD2 (6 bases). The V gene lost 7 bases and the J gene lost 5 bases, with 21 bases spanning the gap. Germline V gives CDR1 SGDLS, CDR2 YYNGEE. The CDR3 contains 15 residues. The CDR3 sequence is CASGLSGVGSETQYF. The CDR3 DNA follows: TGTGCCAGCGGACTTTCGGGGGTCGGGTCGGAGACCCAGTACTTC.

V gene TRBV19 combines with J gene TRBJ1-6; D gene uncertain. CDR1 and CDR2 (germline): LNHDA, SQIVND (reference sequence). Between the trimmed V and J ends, which lost 3 bases and 6 bases, there was a span of 12 bases. This CDR3 region has 15 residues. CDR3 amino acids: CASSIGQQSNSPLHF. DNA for the CDR3: TGTGCCAGTAGTATTGGTCAGCAAAGTAATTCACCCCTCCACTTT.

This sequence joins TRBV29-1 and TRBJ1-1, with 11 bases that match TRBD1. The ends lost 5 bases at V and 0 bases at J; junction bases unmatched: 5. This CDR3 region has 15 residues. Germline CDR1 and CDR2: SQVTM and ANQGSEA. The CDR3 loop reads CSVNGQGALNTEAFF. Here the CDR3 DNA reads TGCAGCGTTAACGGACAGGGGGCGTTGAACACTGAAGCTTTCTTT.

The rearrangement links TRBV11-3 to TRBJ1-1; D gene unclear. Germline V gives CDR1 SGHNT, CDR2 YENEEA. The CDR3 is made up of 15 amino acids. Trimming cost V 5 bases and J 0 bases, with 13 bases left between them. The DNA for the CDR3 is TGTGCCAGCAGCCCTCTCCCAGGTTTGAACACTGAAGCTTTCTTT. This encodes CASSPLPGLNTEAFF.

This clone showed up just once. The chain links TRBV4-1 to TRBJ2-7; weak D call: TRBD1 (5 bases). V dropped 0 bases and J dropped 2 bases, with 14 bases sitting between them. The CDR3 is 16 residues long. Germline V gene lookup returns CDR1 MGHRA and CDR2 YSYEKL. CDR3 nucleotide sequence: TGCGCCAGCAGCCAAGATTCAGGGCCTCTTACCTACGAGCAGTACTTC. It is translated as CASSQDSGPLTYEQYF.

The chain is built from TRBV18 and TRBJ1-2, with D possibly matching TRBD1 (5 bases). V lost 2 bases to trimming and J lost 2 bases, with 12 bases between them. Per the germline V gene, CDR1 is KGHSH and CDR2 is LQKENI. The CDR3 runs to 15 residues. The DNA of the CDR3 is TGTGCCAGCTCACCAGAACAGGCCAGGAACTATGGCTACACCTTC. Encoded protein: CASSPEQARNYGYTF.

The chain joins TRBV18 to TRBJ2-1; D ambiguous. V was shortened by 3 bases and J by 2 bases, with 8 bases between the two germline ends. The length of the CDR3 is 14 residues. In germline, CDR1 is KGHSH, CDR2 LQKENI. The CDR3 reads CASSPTDTYNEQFF. The CDR3 coding sequence is TGTGCCAGCTCACCTACAGACACCTACAATGAGCAGTTCTTC.

V and J are TRBV24-1 and TRBJ2-7, with TRBD2 matching over 9 bases. V was pared by 4 bases and J by 1 base, with 4 bases of the junction left unmatched. This CDR3 is 15 amino acids long. Germline V lookup: CDR1 KGHDR, CDR2 SFDVKD. CDR3 bases: TGTGCCACCAGTGAATCTCTAGCGGGGTCCTACGAGCAGTACTTC. Its translation is CATSESLAGSYEQYF.